A single sample is the source of the 25 T cell receptor beta chains below, sequenced in a study of CD8+ T cells in alopecia areata. cDNA reverse transcribed from extracted RNA served as the sequencing template. Sequencing was performed with immunoSEQ multiplex PCR; in TCRdb, only in-frame clones are kept and a portion is missing. Altogether 150,000 to 200,000 clones are present, 50% to 70% being singletons, with the ten largest covering under 15%. The sequencing used CD4+ T cells sorted from blood, collected at week 0. All receptors derive from a human donor with alopecia areata.

The V call is TRBV5-6, the J call TRBJ2-7; D gene unclear. The ends were cut back, 4 bases at V and 2 bases at J, with 16 bases in the middle. Germline V gene lookup returns CDR1 SGHDT and CDR2 YYEEEE. This CDR3 has 15 amino acids. The DNA for the CDR3 is TGTGCCAGCAGCCCGGGCTTCGCAGGACCCTACGAGCAGTACTTC. This translates into CASSPGFAGPYEQYF.

The genes are TRBV29-1 and TRBJ2-1; possibly TRBD2 for D (7 bases). With 4 bases removed from V and 0 bases from J, the gap between germline ends came to 16 bases. This CDR3 is 16 amino acids long. Germline V CDR1 and CDR2: SQVTM, ANQGSEA. CDR3 residues: CSVARGAGASYNEQFF. Written as DNA, the CDR3 is TGCAGCGTTGCCCGCGGGGCGGGGGCCTCCTACAATGAGCAGTTCTTC.

This clone has only a few counts. This sequence joins TRBV29-1 and TRBJ1-3, with D unclear. The ends were cut back, 6 bases at V and 1 base at J, with 7 bases in the middle. Germline-derived CDR1 and CDR2 are SQVTM and ANQGSEA. The CDR3 consists of 12 residues. The DNA for the CDR3 is TGCAGCGTGTGGATTTCTGGAAACACCATATATTTT. This encodes CSVWISGNTIYF. The whole variable domain, filled in from reference TRBV29-1 and TRBJ1-3, reads SAVISQKPSRDICQRGTSLTIQCQVDSQVTMMFWYRQQPGQSLTLIATANQGSEATYESGFVIDKFPISRPNLTFSTLTVSNMSPEDSSIYLCSVWISGNTIYFGEGSWLTVV.

V and J are TRBV5-6 and TRBJ1-5; D unresolved. CDR3 length: 13 residues. Trimming stripped 0 bases from V and 3 bases from J, with 4 bases between. Germline V gene sequence: CDR1 SGHDT, CDR2 YYEEEE. CDR3 coding DNA: TGTGCCAGCAGCTTGGATCACAATCAGCCCCAGCATTTT. It translates to CASSLDHNQPQHF.

The chain has TRBV7-2 and TRBJ1-1, with 7 bases that match TRBD1. The length of the CDR3 is 15 residues. The V segment lost 6 bases and the J segment 0 bases; nucleotides outside the gene matches: 7. Germline V gene sequence: CDR1 SGHTA, CDR2 FQGNSA. CDR3 loop: CASSSGQTMNTEAFF. CDR3 bases: TGTGCCAGCAGTTCGGGACAGACCATGAACACTGAAGCTTTCTTT.

This clone was detected only a few times. The chain links TRBV30 to TRBJ1-2; D might be TRBD1 (6 bases). This CDR3 has 13 amino acids. Germline V CDR1 and CDR2: GTSNPN, SVGIG (reference sequence). Trimming stripped 0 bases from V and 4 bases from J, with 9 bases between. The chain's CDR3 is CAWSVGGLYGYTF. In nucleotides, the CDR3 is TGTGCCTGGAGTGTCGGGGGCCTCTATGGCTACACCTTC.

This clone was picked up a small number of times. As DNA, the CDR3 is TGTGCCAGCAGTGTCGTAGGGAACACCGGGGAGCTGTTTTTT. Its translation is CASSVVGNTGELFF. The V and J genes are TRBV6-4 and TRBJ2-2, with D unclear. Germline V gene data show CDR1 as MRHNA and CDR2 as SNTAGT. The CDR3 has 14 amino acids. V lost 4 bases and J 1 base, leaving 7 bases between the germline ends.

The CDR3 reads CASSSGTAEQYF. CDR3 DNA sequence: TGTGCCAGCAGTTCCGGGACAGCCGAGCAGTACTTC. The chain joins TRBV27 to TRBJ2-7; 7 nucleotides align to TRBD1. V was clipped by 4 bases and J by 6 bases; unmatched bases: 3. This CDR3 is 12 amino acids long. Germline V gives CDR1 MNHEY, CDR2 SMNVEV (reference sequence).

The chain joins TRBV4-1 to TRBJ1-5; 7 positions match TRBD1. The CDR3 consists of 15 residues. Germline assignment: CDR1 MGHRA and CDR2 YSYEKL. The V segment lost 5 bases and the J segment 1 base; nucleotides outside the gene matches: 5. Here the CDR3 DNA reads TGCGCCAGCAGCTTGACAGGGTTGAGCAATCAGCCCCAGCATTTT. Protein sequence: CASSLTGLSNQPQHF.

This clone occurred a few times. The chain's CDR3 is CASSSGQGRQPQHF. CDR3 nucleotides: TGTGCCAGCAGCTCTGGACAGGGTCGGCAGCCCCAGCATTTT. V is TRBV11-2 and J is TRBJ1-5, with 8 bases identical to TRBD1. The CDR3 covers 14 residues. Germline CDR1 is SGHAT and CDR2 is FQNNGV. V dropped 4 bases and J dropped 7; count of bases not matched to a gene: 6. Looking up the rest from reference TRBV11-2 and TRBJ1-5 gives the full variable domain: EAGVAQSPRYKIIEKRQSVAFWCNPISGHATLYWYQQILGQGPKLLIQFQNNGVVDDSQLPKDRFSAERLKGVDSTLKIQPAKLEDSAVYLCASSSGQGRQPQHFGDGTRLSIL.

This clone was counted a few times. V is TRBV4-2 and J is TRBJ1-5; D gene ambiguous. Trimming cost V 1 base and J 0 bases, with 4 bases left between them. Germline V gene lookup returns CDR1 LGHNA and CDR2 YNFKEQ. The CDR3 sequence is 14 residues long. The CDR3 here is CASSQGASNQPQHF. The DNA for the CDR3 is TGTGCCAGCAGCCAAGGGGCTAGCAATCAGCCCCAGCATTTT.

Here the CDR3 DNA reads TGTGCCAGCAGCTTCTCCAGGGTGGTAGGGGAGACCCAGTACTTC. Its translation: CASSFSRVVGETQYF. The chain carries TRBV11-2 and TRBJ2-5, with D tentatively TRBD1 (5 bases). This CDR3 spans 15 amino acids. Deletions cut 3 bases from V and 5 bases from J, with 16 bases between. Germline CDR1 reads SGHAT; CDR2 reads FQNNGV.

The gene calls are TRBV2 and TRBJ2-7, with TRBD1 matching 7 bases. This CDR3 is built from 14 residues. J lost 1 base, V lost 9 bases, and 9 bases had no gene match. CDR1 SNHLY and CDR2 FYNNEI come from the germline V gene. The CDR3, as DNA: TGTGCCAGTATGGGACAGACCTCTTCCTACGAGCAGTACTTC. Amino acid sequence: CASMGQTSSYEQYF.

A single count supports this clone. The rearrangement joins TRBV5-1 to TRBJ1-1; D might be TRBD1 (5 bases). The germline V and J ends were trimmed by 0 bases and 4 bases, with 19 bases remaining between them. Per germline, CDR1 SGHRS and CDR2 YFSETQ. This CDR3 is 17 amino acids long. Here the CDR3 reads CASSLAQRLGLSTEAFF. In DNA form, the CDR3 reads TGCGCCAGCAGCTTGGCCCAGCGGCTGGGGCTGAGCACTGAAGCTTTCTTT. The variable domain in full, with the rest retrieved from reference TRBV5-1 and TRBJ1-1, is KAGVTQTPRYLIKTRGQQVTLSCSPISGHRSVSWYQQTPGQGLQFLFEYFSETQRNKGNFPGRFSGRQFSNSRSEMNVSTLELGDSALYLCASSLAQRLGLSTEAFFGQGTRLTVV.

This clone was recorded a few times. The chain has TRBV19 and TRBJ2-3, with D possibly matching TRBD1 (6 bases). Germline CDR1 LNHDA, CDR2 SQIVND (reference sequence). This CDR3 region has 16 residues. V lost 3 bases, J lost 2 bases, and 15 bases lay in between. The DNA for the CDR3 is TGTGCCAGTAGTATGGGGGCCAGCCCGCCCACAGATACGCAGTATTTT. Translated, it gives CASSMGASPPTDTQYF.

This clone was counted a single time. This rearrangement joins TRBV25-1 to TRBJ1-1; D gene ambiguous. Germline values: CDR1 MGHDK, CDR2 SYGVNS. V gave up 6 bases and J gave up 6 bases, with 14 bases separating them. The CDR3 consists of 13 residues. This chain's CDR3 is CASRNSGNAEAFF. For the CDR3, the DNA is TGTGCCAGCAGAAACAGCGGTAACGCTGAAGCTTTCTTT.

The chain combines TRBV11-2 with TRBJ2-3; D is unresolved. Germline values: CDR1 SGHAT, CDR2 FQNNGV. The CDR3 totals 17 residues. Trimming pared 3 bases from V and 1 base from J, leaving 17 bases between. The CDR3 protein is CASSFGPSASGTDTQYF. CDR3 DNA: TGTGCCAGCAGCTTCGGTCCTTCCGCCTCGGGCACAGATACGCAGTATTTT.

In this sample, this clone turned up a few times. The V gene is TRBV6-1, the J gene TRBJ2-2; D is possibly TRBD2 (5 bases). Trimming left V 4 bases short and J 6 bases short, with 9 bases between. Germline values: CDR1 MNHNS, CDR2 SASEGT. The CDR3 spans 13 residues. DNA for the CDR3: TGTGCCAGCAGTGTTAAGGGAGCCGGGGAGCTGTTTTTT. Amino acid sequence: CASSVKGAGELFF.

The V call is TRBV27, the J call TRBJ2-7, with TRBD1 identical over 8 bases. The junction had 7 bases not matched to a gene; V was cut back by 4 bases and J by 2 bases. This CDR3 comprises 15 residues. Germline loops: CDR1 MNHEY, CDR2 SMNVEV (reference sequence). This chain's CDR3 is CASSSNGQGPYEQYF. CDR3 DNA sequence: TGTGCCAGCAGTTCGAACGGACAGGGACCCTACGAGCAGTACTTC.

The chain recombines TRBV12-5 with TRBJ2-7, with D perhaps being TRBD1 or TRBD2 (6 bases each). Trimming left V 2 bases short and J 3 bases short, with 14 bases between. Germline values: CDR1 LGHNT, CDR2 FRNRAP. This CDR3 comprises 15 residues. As DNA, the CDR3 is TGTGCTAGTGGTTTGCCCCGGGGGACAAACTACGAGCAGTACTTC. This translates into CASGLPRGTNYEQYF.

The rearrangement links TRBV6-1 to TRBJ2-5, with D tentatively TRBD2 (6 bases). The J call is in doubt because the DNA end fits TRBJ2-7 better. This CDR3 is 15 amino acids long. Looked up from germline, CDR1 is MNHNS and CDR2 is SASEGT. The CDR3 DNA follows: TGTGCCAGCAGTGAAGGGATGGGGGGTTACGACGAGCAGTACTTC. Protein: CASSEGMGGYDEQYF.

In this sample, this clone turned up once. The V call is TRBV18, the J call TRBJ1-5; 7 positions agree with TRBD1. Unmatched junction bases numbered 4, after V lost 6 bases and J lost 5 bases. The CDR3 is made up of 13 amino acids. Per the germline V gene, CDR1 is KGHSH and CDR2 is LQKENI. DNA for the CDR3: TGTGCCAGCTCCGGGACAGTGGATCAGCCCCAGCATTTT. Translation gives CASSGTVDQPQHF.

This clone was observed a single time. The V call is TRBV4-1, the J call TRBJ2-5, with 9 bases fitting TRBD2. Germline assignment: CDR1 MGHRA and CDR2 YSYEKL. This CDR3 is 15 amino acids long. V shed 4 bases and J 1 base; nucleotides not matched to a gene: 4. CDR3 DNA: TGCGCCAGCAGCCCCTTGGGACTAGCCCAAGAGACCCAGTACTTC. Translated, it gives CASSPLGLAQETQYF.

V gene TRBV2 combines with J gene TRBJ1-5; D is possibly TRBD1 (5 bases). Trimming removed 7 bases from V and 6 bases from J, with 19 bases in between. This CDR3 is built from 15 residues. The germline gives CDR1 SNHLY, CDR2 FYNNEI. CDR3 in DNA: TGTGCCAGCACCATCATCGGGGGAACGGGTCAGCCCCAGCATTTT. Residues: CASTIIGGTGQPQHF.

This chain joins TRBV6-5 and TRBJ1-5; D might be TRBD1 (5 bases). Trimming took 0 bases from V and 9 from J, leaving 12 bases between them. This CDR3 spans 14 amino acids. Germline-derived CDR1 and CDR2 are MNHEY and SVGAGI. The CDR3 sequence is CASSYSAPGGPQHF. As DNA, the CDR3 is TGTGCCAGCAGTTACTCGGCCCCTGGGGGGCCCCAGCATTTT.